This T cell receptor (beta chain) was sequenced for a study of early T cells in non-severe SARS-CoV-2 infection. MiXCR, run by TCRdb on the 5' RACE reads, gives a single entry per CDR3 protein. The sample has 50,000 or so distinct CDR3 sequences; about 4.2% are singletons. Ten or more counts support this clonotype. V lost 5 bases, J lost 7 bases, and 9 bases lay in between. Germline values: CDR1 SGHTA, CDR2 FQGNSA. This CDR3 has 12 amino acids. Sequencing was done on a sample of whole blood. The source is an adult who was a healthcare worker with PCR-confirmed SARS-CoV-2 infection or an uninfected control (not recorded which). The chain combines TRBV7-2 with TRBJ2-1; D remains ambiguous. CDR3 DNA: TGTGCCAGCAGCCCGATCACGAATGAGCAGTTCTTC. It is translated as CASSPITNEQFF. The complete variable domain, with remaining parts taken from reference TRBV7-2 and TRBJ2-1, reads GAGVSQSPSNKVTEKGKDVELRCDPISGHTALYWYRQSLGQGLEFLIYFQGNSAPDKSGLPSDRFSAERTGGSVSTLTIQRTQQEDSAVYLCASSPITNEQFFGPGTRLTVL.